This T cell receptor beta chain was retrieved from a study of blood T cell repertoires in COVID-19. This table comes from immunoSEQ multiplex PCR, and its TCRdb copy is limited to in-frame clones, with some not included. Of fewer than 300,000 clones listed, about nine tenths are singletons. The CDR3 has 19 amino acids. Germline trimming cut 1 base from V and 0 bases from J; bases unmatched to any gene: 10. The V gene's germline CDR1 is LGHDT and CDR2 YNNKEL (reference sequence). This TCR was sampled from a woman under 40 who had recovered from COVID-19. The chain employs TRBV3-1 (or the pseudogene TRBV3-2) and TRBJ2-3; 10 bases fit TRBD2. The sample consisted of PBMCs or T cells enriched from blood (not recorded which). Here the CDR3 reads CASSQVSTSGVRSTDTQYF. CDR3 nucleotides: TGTGCCAGCAGCCAAGTTTCCACTAGCGGGGTCAGAAGCACAGATACGCAGTATTTT.